What follows are 18 T cell receptor beta chains derived from one specimen sequenced in a study of cytomegalovirus exposure and HLA in healthy donors. Vbeta (60) and Jbeta (13) primers were used in the PCR. Clones were sequenced by immunoSEQ multiplex PCR, and TCRdb holds only the in-frame ones, with some missing. The sample shows 100,000 or so clones, 60% to 80% of them seen only once. The sample taken for sequencing was PBMCs. The receptors derive from a woman younger than 35 in good health and CMV-seropositive.

A few counts support this clone. The CDR3 sequence: CALEGGGFEQYF. The DNA of the CDR3 is TGTGCCCTGGAGGGCGGCGGATTCGAGCAGTACTTC. The chain uses TRBV30 and TRBJ2-7; D is perhaps TRBD2 (6 bases). Between the trimmed V and J ends, which lost 8 bases and 6 bases, there was a span of 17 bases. The CDR3 has 12 residues. Per germline, CDR1 GTSNPN and CDR2 SVGIG (reference sequence).

Concerning this clone: Other DNA sequences in this sample translate to the same CDR3. The rearrangement joins TRBV6-6 to TRBJ2-5; unclear D gene. V dropped 5 bases and J dropped 2 bases, with 3 bases sitting between them. Germline CDR1 reads MNHNY; CDR2 reads SVGAGI (reference sequence). The CDR3 totals 11 residues. The CDR3 bases are TGTGCCAGCAGTCCTCAAGAGACCCAGTACTTC. Protein sequence: CASSPQETQYF.

CDR3 DNA: TGTGCCAGCAGCTTAAAGGGACAGGGGACTTCACCCCTCCACTTT. It is translated as CASSLKGQGTSPLHF. The V call is TRBV7-9, the J call TRBJ1-6; TRBD1 agrees at 10 bases. The CDR3 totals 15 residues. V was pared by 2 bases and J by 9 bases, with 4 bases of the junction left unmatched. The germline V gene encodes CDR1 SEHNR and CDR2 FQNEAQ (reference sequence). Full variable domain (missing parts from reference TRBV7-9 and TRBJ1-6): DTGVSQNPRHKITKRGQNVTFRCDPISEHNRLYWYRQTLGQGPEFLTYFQNEAQLEKSRLLSDRFSAERPKGSFSTLEIQRTEQGDSAMYLCASSLKGQGTSPLHFGNGTRLTVT.

The chain has TRBV7-2 and TRBJ2-1, with a possible D match to TRBD2 (6 bases). The germline V and J ends were trimmed by 3 bases and 1 base, with 10 bases remaining between them. Germline V lookup: CDR1 SGHTA, CDR2 FQGNSA. CDR3 size: 15 residues. CDR3 DNA sequence: TGTGCCAGCAGCTTCACCGGGACTTCCTACAATGAGCAGTTCTTC. Its protein product is CASSFTGTSYNEQFF.

The chain carries TRBV7-3 and TRBJ2-1, with 13 nucleotides matching TRBD2. This CDR3 region has 16 residues. Unmatched junction bases numbered 0, after V lost 0 bases and J lost 4 bases. Germline CDR1 SGHTA, CDR2 FQGTGA. CDR3 nucleotide sequence: TGTGCCAGCAGCTTAACGGGACTAGCGGGATACAATGAGCAGTTCTTC. The encoded protein is CASSLTGLAGYNEQFF. Combining the CDR3 with reference TRBV7-3 and TRBJ2-1 gives the whole variable domain GAGVSQTPSNKVTEKGKYVELRCDPISGHTALYWYRQSLGQGPEFLIYFQGTGAADDSGLPNDRFFAVRPEGSVSTLKIQRTERGDSAVYLCASSLTGLAGYNEQFFGPGTRLTVL.

Written as DNA, the CDR3 is TGTGCCAGCAGTAGGACAGCAAGTAACTATGGCTACACCTTC. Translated: CASSRTASNYGYTF. The chain links TRBV6-5 to TRBJ1-2, with a weak D call TRBD1 (6 bases). The CDR3 consists of 14 residues. V was pared by 5 bases and J by 1 base, with 11 bases between. Germline CDR1 reads MNHEY; CDR2 reads SVGAGI.

The rearrangement joins TRBV19 to TRBJ1-4; the match to TRBD1 covers 10 bases. V trimming: 4 bases; J trimming: 7 bases; junction bases outside the gene matches: 3. The CDR3 runs to 14 residues. Germline V CDR1 and CDR2: LNHDA, SQIVND (reference sequence). The CDR3 sequence is CASSRTGGVEKLFF. The DNA of the CDR3 is TGTGCCAGTAGTAGGACAGGGGGTGTTGAAAAACTGTTTTTT.

The gene calls are TRBV30 and TRBJ2-2; 9 positions match TRBD1. J was trimmed by 6 bases and V by 3 bases; bases with no gene match: 2. The CDR3 sequence is 13 residues long. Germline values: CDR1 GTSNPN, CDR2 SVGIG (reference sequence). CDR3 region: CAWSGTGPGELFF. CDR3 bases: TGTGCCTGGAGCGGGACAGGGCCCGGGGAGCTGTTTTTT.

The chain employs TRBV11-2 and TRBJ1-5, with TRBD1 identical over 9 bases. Germline loops: CDR1 SGHAT, CDR2 FQNNGV. The J segment lost 2 bases and the V segment lost 5 bases, leaving 4 bases of the junction unmatched. CDR3 size: 15 residues. Written as DNA, the CDR3 is TGTGCCAGCAGCAGGACAGGGGTTGGCAATCAGCCCCAGCATTTT. Residues: CASSRTGVGNQPQHF.

The chain joins TRBV27 to TRBJ2-1; 9 nucleotides line up with TRBD2. Trimming took 4 bases from V and 4 from J; bases not matched to a gene: 5. Germline V gene sequence: CDR1 MNHEY, CDR2 SMNVEV (reference sequence). This CDR3 has 15 amino acids. In DNA form, the CDR3 reads TGTGCCAGCAGTTCTCTAGCGGGAATATACAATGAGCAGTTCTTC. Its translation is CASSSLAGIYNEQFF.

The chain uses TRBV30 and TRBJ2-3; TRBD2 aligns across 11 bases. This CDR3 is built from 15 residues. With V trimmed by 2 bases and J by 5 bases, 6 bases remained unmatched. Germline CDR1 GTSNPN, CDR2 SVGIG (reference sequence). The CDR3 DNA follows: TGTGCCTGGAGTCTCGGACTAGCGGGCGGAGATACGCAGTATTTT. Translated: CAWSLGLAGGDTQYF.

The V gene is TRBV29-1, the J gene TRBJ2-7; tentatively, D is TRBD1 (6 bases). Germline lookup yields CDR1 SQVTM and CDR2 ANQGSEA. Trimming left V 7 bases short and J 7 bases short, with 17 bases between. The CDR3 contains 12 residues. The CDR3 region is CSATVIQGEQYF. CDR3 nucleotide sequence: TGCAGCGCCACCGTAATACAGGGAGAGCAGTACTTC.

This clone was picked up one time. The chain recombines TRBV7-9 with TRBJ1-2; 10 nucleotides line up with TRBD1. The V and J ends lost 5 bases and 8 bases, in that order; junction bases with no gene match: 8. Germline assignment: CDR1 SEHNR and CDR2 FQNEAQ (reference sequence). The CDR3 is made up of 14 amino acids. CDR3 DNA: TGTGCCAGCAGCGGAAGGACAGGGGGTGGCGGCTACACCTTC. Amino acids: CASSGRTGGGGYTF.

The rearrangement uses TRBV5-5 and TRBJ1-1, with TRBD1 identical over 9 bases. This CDR3 region has 14 residues. Per the germline V gene, CDR1 is SGHKS and CDR2 is YYEKEE (reference sequence). Losses at the gene ends were 4 bases for V and 5 bases for J; bases not matched to a gene: 6. The CDR3 DNA reads as TGTGCCAGCAGCACAGGGGGCGGTTATACTGAAGCTTTCTTT. This encodes CASSTGGGYTEAFF. The full variable domain, its missing parts supplied by reference TRBV5-5 and TRBJ1-1, is DAGVTQSPTHLIKTRGQQVTLRCSPISGHKSVSWYQQVLGQGPQFIFQYYEKEERGRGNFPDRFSARQFPNYSSELNVNALLLGDSALYLCASSTGGGYTEAFFGQGTRLTVV.

This clone was seen once. The chain combines TRBV4-2 with TRBJ2-7, with TRBD2 matching 10 bases. In germline, CDR1 is LGHNA, CDR2 YNFKEQ. This CDR3 contains 16 residues. The trim removed 2 bases at V and 3 bases at J, leaving 7 bases unmatched. DNA of the CDR3: TGTGCCAGCAGCCAAACCGGGACTAGCGCTGTCTACGAGCAGTACTTC. Its translation: CASSQTGTSAVYEQYF.

This sequence joins TRBV7-2 and TRBJ2-7, with a tentative D call TRBD2 (6 bases). There are 13 residues in the CDR3. V was cut by 5 bases and J by 3 bases, with 11 bases left in between. Germline loops: CDR1 SGHTA, CDR2 FQGNSA. This chain's CDR3 is CASSQISGYEQYF. CDR3 nucleotides: TGTGCCAGCAGCCAAATTAGCGGCTACGAGCAGTACTTC.

This clone was seen only once. The V and J genes are TRBV7-8 and TRBJ2-1; TRBD2 matches at 7 bases. Per germline, CDR1 SGHVS and CDR2 FQNEAQ. The length of the CDR3 is 15 residues. Trimming took 5 bases from V and 4 from J; bases not matched to a gene: 8. The CDR3 DNA reads TGTGCCAGCAGCCCGATCCGGGACTATTACAATGAGCAGTTCTTC. It yields the protein CASSPIRDYYNEQFF.

This clone appeared a single time. The V gene is TRBV2, the J gene TRBJ2-7; D is ambiguous. Deletions cut 4 bases from V and 2 bases from J, with 6 bases between. The CDR3 loop spans 12 amino acids. Germline CDR1 SNHLY, CDR2 FYNNEI. CDR3 coding DNA: TGTGCCAGCAGTGGCGAGGCCTACGAGCAGTACTTC. Encoded protein: CASSGEAYEQYF.